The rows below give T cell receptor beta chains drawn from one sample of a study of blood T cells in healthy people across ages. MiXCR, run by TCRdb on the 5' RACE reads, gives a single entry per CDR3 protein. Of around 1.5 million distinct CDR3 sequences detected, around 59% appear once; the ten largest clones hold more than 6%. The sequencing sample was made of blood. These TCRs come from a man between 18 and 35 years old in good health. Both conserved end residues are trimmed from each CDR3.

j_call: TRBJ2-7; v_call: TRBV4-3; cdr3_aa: ASSQRTGAVEQY
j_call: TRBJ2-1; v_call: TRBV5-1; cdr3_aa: ASSQDRATYNEQF
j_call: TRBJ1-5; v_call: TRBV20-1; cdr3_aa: SAYPGGGALSNQPQH
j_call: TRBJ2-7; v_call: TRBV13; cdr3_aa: ASRAINLRDYSYEQY
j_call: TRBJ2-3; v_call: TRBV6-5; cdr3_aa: ASSYVFGTSGATDTQY
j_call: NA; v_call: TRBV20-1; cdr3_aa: SVTPVGLAVYNEQY
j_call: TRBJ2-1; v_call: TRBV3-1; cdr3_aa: ASSQAAGLRGQF
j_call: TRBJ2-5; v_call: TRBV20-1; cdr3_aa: SAPPREPEQETQY
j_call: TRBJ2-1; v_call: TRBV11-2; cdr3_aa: ASSSIARQEEF
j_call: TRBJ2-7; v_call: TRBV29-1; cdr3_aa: SVEDRLAGKAVNEQY
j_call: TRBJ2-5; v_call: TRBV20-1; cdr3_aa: PPGTRVPQETQY
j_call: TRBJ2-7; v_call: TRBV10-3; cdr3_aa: AISELAVYEQY
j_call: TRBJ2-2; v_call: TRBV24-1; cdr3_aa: ATSDLSGVNTGELF
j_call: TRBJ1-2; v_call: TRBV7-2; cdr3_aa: ASSLTGTNNYGYT
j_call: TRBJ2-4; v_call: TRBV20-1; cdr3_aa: GAYGTSIAKNIQY
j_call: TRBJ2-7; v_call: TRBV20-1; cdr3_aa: SASTGESYEQY
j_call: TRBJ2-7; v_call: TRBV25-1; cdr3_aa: ASSEVQGNDEQY
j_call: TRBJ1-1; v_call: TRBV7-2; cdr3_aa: ASSLPTGISYTEAF
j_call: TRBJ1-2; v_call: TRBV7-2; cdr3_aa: ASSYREGGYYGYT
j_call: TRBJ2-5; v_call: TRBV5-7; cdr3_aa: ASSLGRAFGQETQY
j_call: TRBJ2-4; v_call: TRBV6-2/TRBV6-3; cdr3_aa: ASSYSRPVTGRAKNIQY
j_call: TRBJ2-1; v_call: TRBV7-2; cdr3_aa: ASTRLGGPNNLEQF
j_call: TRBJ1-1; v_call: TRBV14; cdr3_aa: ASSTRQGPAF
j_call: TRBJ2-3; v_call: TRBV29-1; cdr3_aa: SVWTGTDTQY
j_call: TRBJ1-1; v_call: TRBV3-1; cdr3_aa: ASSRRDRGSGTEAF
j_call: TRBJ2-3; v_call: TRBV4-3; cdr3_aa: ASSQIGDTQY
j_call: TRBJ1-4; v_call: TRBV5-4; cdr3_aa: ASSRLDEKLF
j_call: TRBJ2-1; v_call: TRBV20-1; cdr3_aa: SADRGGNEQF
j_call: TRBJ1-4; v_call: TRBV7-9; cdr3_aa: ASSFQGNDEKLF
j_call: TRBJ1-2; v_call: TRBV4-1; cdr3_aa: ASSHGTNYGYT
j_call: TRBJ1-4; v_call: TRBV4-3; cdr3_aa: ASSQEGQLDEKLF
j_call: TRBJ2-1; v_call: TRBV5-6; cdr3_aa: ASSYGPREQF
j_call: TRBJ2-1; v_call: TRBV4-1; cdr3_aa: ASSQTGTSHNEQF
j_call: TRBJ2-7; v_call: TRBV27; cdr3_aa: ASSAGWREQY
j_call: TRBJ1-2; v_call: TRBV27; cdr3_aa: ASSLSPGVVYGYT
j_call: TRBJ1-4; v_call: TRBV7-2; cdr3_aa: ASSSLGGFGEKLF
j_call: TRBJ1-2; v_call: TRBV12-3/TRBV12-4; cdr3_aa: ASISVPFRGQQETYGGFYYGYT
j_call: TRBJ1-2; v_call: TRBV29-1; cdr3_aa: SVGGTETNYGYT
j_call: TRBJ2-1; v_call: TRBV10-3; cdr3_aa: ATEGGDEQF
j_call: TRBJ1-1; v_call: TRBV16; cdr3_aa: ASSQWGTGHTEAF
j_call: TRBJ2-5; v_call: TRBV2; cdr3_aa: ASSGGLDYVETQY
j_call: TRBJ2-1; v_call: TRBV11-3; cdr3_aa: ASSLEGARYNEQF
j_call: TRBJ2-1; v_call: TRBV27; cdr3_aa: ASSLTGTRENEQF
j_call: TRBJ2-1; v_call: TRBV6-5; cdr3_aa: ASRPALSSYNEQF
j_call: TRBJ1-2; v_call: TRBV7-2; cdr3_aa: ASSLAPRGRYGYT
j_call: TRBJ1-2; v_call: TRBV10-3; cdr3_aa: AISESSEKNYGYT
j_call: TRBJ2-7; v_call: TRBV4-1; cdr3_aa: ASRGTGDNEQY
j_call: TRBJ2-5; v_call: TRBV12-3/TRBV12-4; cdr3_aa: ASRVLGTQETQY